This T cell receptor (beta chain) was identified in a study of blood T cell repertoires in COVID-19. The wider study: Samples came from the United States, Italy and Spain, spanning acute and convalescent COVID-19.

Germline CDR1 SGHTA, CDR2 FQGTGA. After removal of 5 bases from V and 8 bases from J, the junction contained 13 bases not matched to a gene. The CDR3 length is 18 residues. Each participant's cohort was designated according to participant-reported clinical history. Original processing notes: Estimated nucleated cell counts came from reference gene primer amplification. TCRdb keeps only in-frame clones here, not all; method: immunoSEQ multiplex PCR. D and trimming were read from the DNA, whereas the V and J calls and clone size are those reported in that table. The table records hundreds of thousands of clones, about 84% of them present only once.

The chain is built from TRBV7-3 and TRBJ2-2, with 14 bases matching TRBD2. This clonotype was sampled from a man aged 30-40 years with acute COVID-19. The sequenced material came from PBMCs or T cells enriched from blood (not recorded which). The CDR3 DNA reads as TGTGCCAGCAGCCCAAGGACTAGCGGGGGGCCCAGCGTTGGGGAGCTGTTTTTT. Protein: CASSPRTSGGPSVGELFF.